This TCR beta chain was documented in a study of memory CD4+ T cells and cytomegalovirus serostatus. The sort gate was single viable CD3+CD4+CD8-CD45RO+ cells for memory CD4+ T cells. CMV serostatus came from serum IgG against pp150, pp28, p38, p52. This clone has a handful of counts. Sequencing was performed with immunoSEQ multiplex PCR; in TCRdb, only in-frame clones are kept and a portion is missing. The sample holds fewer than 35,000 clones, more than 70% seen once. The sequence derives from an adult in good health and CMV-seronegative. Input material: memory CD4+ T cells from blood.

CDR3 residues: CASSLDGIQFF. CDR3 DNA: TGTGCCAGCAGCTTAGACGGGATACAGTTCTTC. This chain links TRBV11-3 with TRBJ2-1; a weak D match, TRBD2 (5 bases). The germline CDR1 and CDR2 sequences are SGHNT and YENEEA. Trimming removed 0 bases at V and 13 bases at J, with 7 bases between. CDR3 length: 11 residues.